These 3 T cell receptor beta chains were sequenced from one sample in a study of blood T cells in healthy people across ages (dated by TCRdb to the mid-2010s). Libraries were made using 5' RACE. Instrument used: Illumina HiSeq 2500. The second PCR ran for roughly 7 to 11 cycles and used a J-beta primer mix along with a sample-barcoded 5' primer. Clones were called with MiXCR by TCRdb after fastp trimmed the public reads at Q25, and only in-frame beta chains were retained. Here each entry gathers all rows of one CDR3 protein and keeps the most common genes and DNA. Here the sample has approximately 1,100,000 distinct CDR3 sequences; 35% to 50% occur a single time. Approximately 17% of the sample goes to the ten largest clones. The sequencing sample was made of blood. The source of these receptors is a woman aged 55-70 years in good health.

J is TRBJ2-7 and V is TRBV11-2, with 10 bases identical to TRBD2. The CDR3 contains 19 residues. Germline assignment: CDR1 SGHAT and CDR2 FQNNGV. The J segment lost 0 bases and the V segment lost 2 bases, leaving 13 bases of the junction unmatched. The CDR3 DNA sequence: TGTGCCAGCAGCTTATCCGTCTCTGATAGCGGGAGGCTCTCCTACGAGCAGTACTTC. The encoded protein is CASSLSVSDSGRLSYEQYF. The full variable domain, completed using reference TRBV11-2 and TRBJ2-7, is EAGVAQSPRYKIIEKRQSVAFWCNPISGHATLYWYQQILGQGPKLLIQFQNNGVVDDSQLPKDRFSAERLKGVDSTLKIQPAKLEDSAVYLCASSLSVSDSGRLSYEQYFGPGTRLTVT.

The V call is TRBV27, the J call TRBJ1-1; 8 bases map to TRBD1. The V segment lost 2 bases and the J segment 7 bases; nucleotides outside the gene matches: 12. This CDR3 comprises 16 residues. Germline values: CDR1 MNHEY, CDR2 SMNVEV (reference sequence). As DNA, the CDR3 is TGTGCCAGCAGTTTAGACCGGGACAGGTCTAAGGATGAAGCTTTCTTT. Its translation: CASSLDRDRSKDEAFF.

This CDR3 is CASRTGQGAGYTF. In DNA form, the CDR3 reads TGTGCCAGCAGGACGGGGCAGGGGGCTGGCTACACCTTC. The chain has TRBV3-1 and TRBJ1-2; 8 bases are a match to TRBD1. Germline CDR1 reads LGHDT; CDR2 reads YNNKEL (reference sequence). CDR3 length: 13 amino acids. V was clipped by 6 bases and J by 7 bases; unmatched bases: 7.